The next 26 T cell receptor beta chains were all read from a single sample in a study of spatial heterogeneity in lung cancer. Each CDR3 protein is one row after TCRdb ran MiXCR on the 5' RACE reads. Seen here are about 18,000 distinct CDR3 sequences, about 6% observed once, and the top ten hold over 3.5%. Regarding time point: sample taken at primary tumor resection. Antigens of these TCRs are unknown. Notes on the study in general: Mutation tallies in tumors tracked expanded intratumoral alpha and beta TCR counts.

Here the sequenced sample was lung tumor tissue, taken at surgery. These receptors all stem from a female donor with early-stage non-small cell lung cancer.

This rearrangement joins TRBV5-1 to TRBJ2-3; the D gene is possibly TRBD1 (5 bases). The CDR3 totals 14 residues. Germline values: CDR1 SGHRS, CDR2 YFSETQ. Trimming cost V 5 bases and J 0 bases, with 10 bases left between them. CDR3 region: CASRVTVSTDTQYF. The CDR3 bases are TGCGCCAGCAGGGTGACAGTTAGCACAGATACGCAGTATTTT.

This clonotype was observed at least ten times. The V gene is TRBV7-9, the J gene TRBJ2-1; the D gene could be TRBD1 or TRBD2 (5 bases each). CDR3 length: 15 amino acids. Germline lookup yields CDR1 SEHNR and CDR2 FQNEAQ (reference sequence). Trimming pared 1 base from V and 5 bases from J, leaving 12 bases between. CDR3 sequence reads: CASSLGGTRHNEQFF. CDR3 DNA: TGTGCCAGCAGCTTAGGAGGGACGAGGCACAATGAGCAGTTCTTC.

The chain uses TRBV9 and TRBJ1-1; 9 bases match TRBD1. V shed 4 bases, J shed 6 bases, and the junction held 7 bases outside the gene matches. CDR1 and CDR2 from the germline V gene are SGDLS and YYNGEE. The CDR3 contains 14 residues. The CDR3 spells CASSPGDRVAEAFF. In DNA form, the CDR3 reads TGTGCCAGCAGCCCCGGGGACAGGGTCGCTGAAGCTTTCTTT.

This clonotype came up many times. The rearrangement joins TRBV14 to TRBJ1-2; no clear D. Between the trimmed V and J ends, which lost 1 base and 5 bases, there was a span of 20 bases. CDR1 is SGHDN and CDR2 is FVKESK in the germline V gene. The CDR3 extends over 17 amino acids. CDR3 sequence reads: CASSQVVGSPPGYGYTF. In DNA, the CDR3 is TGTGCCAGCAGCCAAGTAGTCGGGTCTCCCCCCGGATATGGCTACACCTTC. Variable domain in full (rest from reference TRBV14 and TRBJ1-2): EAGVTQFPSHSVIEKGQTVTLRCDPISGHDNLYWYRRVMGKEIKFLLHFVKESKQDESGMPNNRFLAERTGGTYSTLKVQPAELEDSGVYFCASSQVVGSPPGYGYTFGSGTRLTVV.

In regard to this clonotype: Possible read error: a much larger clone is one base away. The chain links TRBV6-6 to TRBJ1-1, with a possible D match to TRBD1 (5 bases). Per the germline V gene, CDR1 is MNHNY and CDR2 is SVGAGI (reference sequence). The CDR3 length is 13 residues. The V gene lost 6 bases and the J gene lost 4 bases, with 12 bases spanning the gap. This CDR3 reads CASRMTRGTEAFF. The CDR3 nucleotides are TGTGCCAGCAGGATGACAAGGGGCACTGAAGCTTTCTTT.

The chain has TRBV4-3 and TRBJ2-4; unclear D gene. Germline CDR1 and CDR2: LGHNA and YSLEER. This CDR3 is built from 12 residues. V was trimmed by 1 base and J by 15 bases, leaving 13 bases between them. CDR3 in DNA: TGCGCCAGCAGCCAAGGCGGAAGGGCCCCGTACTTC. This codes for CASSQGGRAPYF.

There are many counts of this clonotype. The chain joins TRBV29-1 to TRBJ2-1; D unresolved. From germline, CDR1 is SQVTM and CDR2 ANQGSEA. This CDR3 has 11 residues. Trimming took 2 bases from V and 4 from J, leaving 3 bases between them. CDR3 sequence reads: CSVEPYNEQFF. CDR3 bases: TGCAGCGTTGAACCTTACAATGAGCAGTTCTTC.

This clonotype was recorded at least ten times. The chain is built from TRBV11-1 and TRBJ2-1; TRBD2 might be the D (6 bases). CDR3 length: 19 residues. The germline gives CDR1 SGHAT, CDR2 FQDESV (reference sequence). V shed 5 bases and J shed 6 bases, with 29 bases lying between them. CDR3 sequence reads: CASSLLAGGIYRSVNEQFF. The CDR3 DNA reads TGTGCCAGCAGCCTTCTAGCTGGGGGGATCTACAGGTCTGTCAATGAGCAGTTCTTC.

There are many counts of this clonotype. The rearrangement uses TRBV9 and TRBJ2-3, with 10 bases lining up with TRBD2. The CDR3 runs to 19 residues. Germline V gene lookup returns CDR1 SGDLS and CDR2 YYNGEE. V trimming: 4 bases; J trimming: 5 bases; junction bases outside the gene matches: 19. CDR3 protein: CASSPPGLTSGIGEDTQYF. The CDR3 DNA sequence: TGTGCCAGCAGCCCTCCGGGTTTAACTAGCGGGATTGGTGAAGATACGCAGTATTTT.

Many counts were recorded for this clonotype. This chain joins TRBV18 and TRBJ2-3, with D tentatively TRBD1 (5 bases). The CDR3 runs 16 residues. CDR1 KGHSH and CDR2 LQKENI come from the germline V gene. The V end was cut by 0 bases, the J end by 2 bases, with 12 bases between. The CDR3 sequence: CASSPPAGSITDTQYF. The CDR3 bases are TGTGCCAGCTCACCACCGGCAGGGTCGATCACAGATACGCAGTATTTT.

This clonotype is medium-sized (0.01 to 0.1%) within its sample. This chain uses TRBV9 with TRBJ1-2, with 9 bases fitting TRBD1. The CDR3 is 13 residues long. Germline loops: CDR1 SGDLS, CDR2 YYNGEE. V dropped 2 bases and J dropped 8; count of bases not matched to a gene: 4. The CDR3 protein is CASSVGTGIGYTF. Written as DNA, the CDR3 is TGTGCCAGCAGCGTTGGGACAGGGATAGGCTACACCTTC.

This clonotype has ten or more counts. V is TRBV7-9 and J is TRBJ2-7, with D perhaps matching TRBD1 (6 bases). The germline V gene has CDR1 SEHNR and CDR2 FQNEAQ (reference sequence). Trimming removed 1 base from V and 0 bases from J, with 13 bases in between. This CDR3 region has 16 residues. In DNA, the CDR3 is TGTGCCAGCAGCTTAGGAGGGGGTAAAGACTCCTACGAGCAGTACTTC. Amino acids: CASSLGGGKDSYEQYF.

Many counts were recorded for this clonotype. This sequence joins TRBV20-1 and TRBJ2-7, with D possibly being TRBD2 (5 bases). The germline V and J ends were trimmed by 6 bases and 3 bases, with 15 bases remaining between them. Germline V gives CDR1 DFQATT, CDR2 SNEGSKA (reference sequence). The CDR3 is 13 residues long. CDR3 loop: CSARPGGLYEQYF. The CDR3 region has the DNA TGCAGTGCGCGGCCCGGCGGGCTCTACGAGCAGTACTTC.

This clonotype was detected ten times or more. The DNA of the CDR3 is TGCAGTGCTGCCAAAAGACAGGGCGATGGCTACACCTTC. Amino acids: CSAAKRQGDGYTF. The V and J genes are TRBV20-1 and TRBJ1-2; 7 positions match TRBD1. Germline V gene lookup returns CDR1 DFQATT and CDR2 SNEGSKA (reference sequence). J lost 6 bases, V lost 5 bases, and 9 bases had no gene match. The CDR3 extends over 13 amino acids.

In its sample, this clonotype was seen many times. The rearrangement joins TRBV5-1 to TRBJ2-2, with D tentatively TRBD2 (5 bases). The CDR3 runs 16 residues. Between the trimmed V and J ends, which lost 0 bases and 2 bases, there was a span of 11 bases. Germline CDR1 and CDR2: SGHRS and YFSETQ. The CDR3 DNA reads as TGCGCCAGCAGCTTGGGGATCGGGGTAAACACCGGGGAGCTGTTTTTT. Translating it yields CASSLGIGVNTGELFF.

This clonotype has a count of ten or more. This chain uses TRBV11-2 with TRBJ2-7; 7 nucleotides line up with TRBD1. In germline, CDR1 is SGHAT, CDR2 FQNNGV. Trimming removed 5 bases from V and 2 bases from J; junction bases left unmatched: 12. The CDR3 has 16 amino acids. CDR3 residues: CASSPINRQGTYEQYF. CDR3 in DNA: TGTGCCAGCAGCCCCATTAACCGACAGGGAACCTACGAGCAGTACTTC.

This clonotype has more than one count but fewer than ten. The chain uses TRBV5-4 and TRBJ1-4; D is unclear. The germline V and J ends were trimmed by 1 base and 5 bases, with 9 bases remaining between them. The CDR3 extends over 14 amino acids. CDR1 is SGHNT, CDR2 YYREEE, per germline (reference sequence). For the CDR3, the DNA is TGTGCCAGCAGCTTGTCCAGCCAGAATGAAAAACTGTTTTTT. Protein product: CASSLSSQNEKLFF.

This clonotype was recorded at least ten times. The chain joins TRBV20-1 to TRBJ2-7, with unresolved D. This CDR3 region has 15 residues. Germline CDR1 and CDR2: DFQATT and SNEGSKA (reference sequence). With 3 bases removed from V and 3 bases from J, the gap between germline ends came to 18 bases. The CDR3 sequence: CSASLRVMGFYEQYF. The CDR3 nucleotides read TGCAGTGCTAGTTTACGGGTTATGGGTTTCTACGAGCAGTACTTC.

This clonotype was recorded at least ten times. This chain connects TRBV10-1 to TRBJ2-7; no firm D call. Germline V gene data show CDR1 as WNHNN and CDR2 as SYGVQD (reference sequence). V shed 0 bases and J shed 7 bases, with 7 bases lying between them. The CDR3 length is 12 residues. The CDR3 DNA reads TGCGCCAGCAGTGAGTCCACGGGTGAGCAGTACTTC. It is translated as CASSESTGEQYF.

This chain links TRBV6-2 or TRBV6-3 with TRBJ2-7; D gene uncertain. The CDR3 contains 15 residues. The V end lost 0 bases, the J end lost 9 bases, and 18 bases lay between the germline ends. Germline values: CDR1 MNHEY, CDR2 SVGEGT. The CDR3 nucleotides read TGTGCCAGCAGTTACTCTCCGAGACCACCTTCGCGGCAGTACTTC. It is translated as CASSYSPRPPSRQYF.

This clonotype was detected many times. The chain links TRBV5-1 to TRBJ2-1; TRBD2 matches at 12 bases. The CDR3 covers 17 residues. Germline lookup yields CDR1 SGHRS and CDR2 YFSETQ. J was trimmed by 8 bases and V by 3 bases; bases with no gene match: 12. CDR3 coding DNA: TGCGCCAGCAGCTACGAAGAAGGACTAGCGGGAAGCGATGAGCAGTTCTTC. Its protein product is CASSYEEGLAGSDEQFF.

At least ten counts were recorded for this clonotype. J is TRBJ2-5 and V is TRBV5-1, with a weak D call TRBD2 (6 bases). CDR1 and CDR2 from the germline V gene are SGHRS and YFSETQ. Trimming took 0 bases from V and 5 from J, leaving 11 bases between them. The CDR3 consists of 14 residues. As DNA, the CDR3 is TGCGCCAGCAGCTTGGGACTAGTCCCGGAGACCCAGTACTTC. Translated, it gives CASSLGLVPETQYF.

This clonotype was seen repeatedly, ten times or more. This rearrangement joins TRBV2 to TRBJ2-1, with 7 bases that match TRBD2. The CDR3 totals 15 residues. Germline assignment: CDR1 SNHLY and CDR2 FYNNEI. Trimming cost V 4 bases and J 9 bases; bases outside gene matches: 12. The CDR3 DNA is TGTGCCAGCAGTGTACACGGAGGGAGGGCCGTTGAGCAGTTCTTC. It yields the protein CASSVHGGRAVEQFF.

This clonotype was observed at least ten times. Lacking the conserved final phenylalanine or tryptophan, this CDR3 likely reflects a read error. The chain recombines TRBV27 with TRBJ1-5; D unresolved. The CDR3 extends over 15 amino acids. Germline CDR1 is MNHEY and CDR2 is SMNVEV (reference sequence). The V and J ends lost 3 bases and 0 bases respectively, with 9 bases between them. CDR3 residues: CASSFLGYSNQPQHL. CDR3 coding DNA: TGTGCCAGCAGTTTTTTGGGATATAGCAATCAGCCCCAGCATCTT.

As for this clonotype: A much larger clone differs by one base, so this may be a read error. The genes are TRBV5-4 and TRBJ2-2, with 7 nucleotides matching TRBD1. The CDR3 extends over 15 amino acids. The germline V gene encodes CDR1 SGHNT and CDR2 YYREEE (reference sequence). The CDR3 bases are TGTGTCAGCAGCTTGGTCCAGGGGGTTGCCGGGGAGCTGTTTTTT. The encoded protein is CVSSLVQGVAGELFF. Using reference TRBV5-4 and TRBJ2-2 for the parts outside the CDR3, the full variable domain is ETGVTQSPTHLIKTRGQQVTLRCSSQSGHNTVSWYQQALGQGPQFIFQYYREEENGRGNFPPRFSGLQFPNYSSELNVNALELDDSALYLCVSSLVQGVAGELFFGEGSRLTVL.

The CDR3 DNA reads TGTGCCAACATCCTCGGGACCCAAGAGACCCAGTACTTC. Its protein product is CANILGTQETQYF. The V call is TRBV12-3 or TRBV12-4, the J call TRBJ2-5; D assignment may be TRBD1 or TRBD2 (5 bases each). Trimming cost V 10 bases and J 1 base, with 13 bases left between them. The CDR3 totals 13 residues.